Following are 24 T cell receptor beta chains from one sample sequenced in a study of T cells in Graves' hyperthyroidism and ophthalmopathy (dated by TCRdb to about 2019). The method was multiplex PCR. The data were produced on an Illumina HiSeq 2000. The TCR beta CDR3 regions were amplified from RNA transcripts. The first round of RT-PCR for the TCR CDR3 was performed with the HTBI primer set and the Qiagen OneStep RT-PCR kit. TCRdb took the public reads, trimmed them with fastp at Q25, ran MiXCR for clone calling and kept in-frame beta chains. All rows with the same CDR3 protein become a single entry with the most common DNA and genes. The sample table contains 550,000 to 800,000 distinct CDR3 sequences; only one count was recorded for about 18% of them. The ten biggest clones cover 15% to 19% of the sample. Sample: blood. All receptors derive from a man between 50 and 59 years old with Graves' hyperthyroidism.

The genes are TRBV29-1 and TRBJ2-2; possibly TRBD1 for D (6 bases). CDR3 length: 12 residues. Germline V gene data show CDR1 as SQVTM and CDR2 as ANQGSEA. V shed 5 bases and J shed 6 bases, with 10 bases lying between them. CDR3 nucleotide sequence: TGCAGCGTTCCACAGGGCCCCGGGGAGCTGTTTTTT. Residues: CSVPQGPGELFF.

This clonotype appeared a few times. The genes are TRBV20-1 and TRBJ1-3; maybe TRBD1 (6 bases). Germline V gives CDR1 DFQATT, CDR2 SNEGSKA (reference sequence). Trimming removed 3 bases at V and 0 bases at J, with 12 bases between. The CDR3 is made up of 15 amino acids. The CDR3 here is CSARSDSTSGNTIYF. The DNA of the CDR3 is TGCAGTGCTAGGTCGGACAGTACCTCTGGAAACACCATATATTTT.

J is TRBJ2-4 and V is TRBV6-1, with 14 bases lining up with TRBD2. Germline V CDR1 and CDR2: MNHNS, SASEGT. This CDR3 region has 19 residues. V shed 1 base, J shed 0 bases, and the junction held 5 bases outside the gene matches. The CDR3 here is CASSEEGTSGSAAKNIQYF. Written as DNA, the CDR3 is TGTGCCAGCAGTGAAGAGGGGACTAGCGGGAGCGCAGCCAAAAACATTCAGTACTTC.

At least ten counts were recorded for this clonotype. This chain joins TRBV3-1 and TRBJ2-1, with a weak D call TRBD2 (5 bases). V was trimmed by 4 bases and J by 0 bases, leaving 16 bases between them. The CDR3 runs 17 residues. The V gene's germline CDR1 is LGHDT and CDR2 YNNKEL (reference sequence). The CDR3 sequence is CASSPPKRRSSYNEQFF. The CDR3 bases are TGTGCCAGCAGCCCACCGAAGCGGCGGAGCTCCTACAATGAGCAGTTCTTC.

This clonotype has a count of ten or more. The DNA of the CDR3 is TGTGCCAGCAGTGAAGCGCTCGCTAGCGCTTACAATGAGCAGTTCTTC. This sequence encodes CASSEALASAYNEQFF. V gene TRBV2 combines with J gene TRBJ2-1, with TRBD2 as a possible D gene (6 bases). CDR3 length: 16 amino acids. Per germline, CDR1 SNHLY and CDR2 FYNNEI. V was trimmed by 0 bases and J by 4 bases, leaving 13 bases between them. Using reference TRBV2 and TRBJ2-1 for the parts outside the CDR3, the full variable domain is EPEVTQTPSHQVTQMGQEVILRCVPISNHLYFYWYRQILGQKVEFLVSFYNNEISEKSEIFDDQFSVERPDGSNFTLKIRSTKLEDSAMYFCASSEALASAYNEQFFGPGTRLTVL.

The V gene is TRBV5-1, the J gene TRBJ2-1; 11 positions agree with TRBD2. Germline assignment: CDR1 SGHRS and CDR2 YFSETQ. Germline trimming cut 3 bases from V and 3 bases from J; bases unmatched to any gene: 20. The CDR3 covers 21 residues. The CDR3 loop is CASSYAPTGGTSGGFYNEQFF. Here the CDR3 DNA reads TGCGCCAGCAGCTACGCACCGACAGGTGGGACTAGCGGAGGCTTCTACAATGAGCAGTTCTTC.

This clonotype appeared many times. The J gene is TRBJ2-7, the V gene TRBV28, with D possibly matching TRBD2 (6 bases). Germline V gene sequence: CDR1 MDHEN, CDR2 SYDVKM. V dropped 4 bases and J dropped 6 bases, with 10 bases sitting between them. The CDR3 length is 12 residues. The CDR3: CASSSGGREQYF. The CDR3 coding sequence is TGTGCCAGCAGTTCCGGAGGGCGCGAGCAGTACTTC.

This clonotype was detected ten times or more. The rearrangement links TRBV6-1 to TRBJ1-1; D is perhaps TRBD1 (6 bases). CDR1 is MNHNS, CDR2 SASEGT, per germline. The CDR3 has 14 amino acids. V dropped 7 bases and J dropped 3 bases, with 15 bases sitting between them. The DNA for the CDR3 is TGTGCCAGCACCTTTGCCCCAGGGGACACTGAAGCTTTCTTT. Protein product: CASTFAPGDTEAFF.

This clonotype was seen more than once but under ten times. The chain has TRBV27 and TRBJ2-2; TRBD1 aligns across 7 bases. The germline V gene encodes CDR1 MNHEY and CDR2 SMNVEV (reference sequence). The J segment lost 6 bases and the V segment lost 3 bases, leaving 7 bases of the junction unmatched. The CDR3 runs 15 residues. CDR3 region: CASSFSGQVSGELFF. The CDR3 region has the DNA TGTGCCAGCAGTTTCTCTGGACAGGTCTCCGGGGAGCTGTTTTTT.

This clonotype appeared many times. The CDR3 is CASSSPGQRTGELFF. CDR3 sequence (DNA): TGTGCCAGCAGCTCCCCGGGCCAAAGGACCGGGGAGCTGTTTTTT. The gene calls are TRBV11-2 and TRBJ2-2; no clear D gene. CDR1 is SGHAT and CDR2 is FQNNGV in the germline V gene. V lost 4 bases and J 5 bases, leaving 14 bases between the germline ends. The CDR3 is 15 amino acids.

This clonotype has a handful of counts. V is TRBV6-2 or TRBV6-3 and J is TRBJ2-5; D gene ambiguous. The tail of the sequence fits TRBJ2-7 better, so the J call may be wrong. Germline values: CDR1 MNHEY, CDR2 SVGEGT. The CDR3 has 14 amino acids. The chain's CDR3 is CASSYSLSHREQYF. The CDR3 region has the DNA TGTGCCAGCAGTTACTCTTTATCTCACCGCGAGCAGTACTTC.

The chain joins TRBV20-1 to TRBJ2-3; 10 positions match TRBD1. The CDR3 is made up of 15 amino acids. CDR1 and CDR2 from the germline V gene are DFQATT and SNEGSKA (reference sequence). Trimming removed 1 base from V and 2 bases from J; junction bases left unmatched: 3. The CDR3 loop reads CSARAGQGNTDTQYF. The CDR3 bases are TGCAGTGCTAGAGCGGGACAGGGGAACACAGATACGCAGTATTTT.

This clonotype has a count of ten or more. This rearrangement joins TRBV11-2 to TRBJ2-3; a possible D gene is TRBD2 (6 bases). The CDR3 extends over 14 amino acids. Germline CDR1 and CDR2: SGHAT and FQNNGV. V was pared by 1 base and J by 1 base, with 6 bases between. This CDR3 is CASSLGRGTDTQYF. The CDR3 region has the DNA TGTGCCAGCAGCTTAGGGAGGGGCACAGATACGCAGTATTTT.

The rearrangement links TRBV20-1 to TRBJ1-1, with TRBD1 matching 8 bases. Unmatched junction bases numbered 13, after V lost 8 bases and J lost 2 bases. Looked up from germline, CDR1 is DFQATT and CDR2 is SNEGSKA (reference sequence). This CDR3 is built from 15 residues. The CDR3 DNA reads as TGCAGTCCAGGACAGGGTGGATTTGCCAACACTGAAGCTTTCTTT. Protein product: CSPGQGGFANTEAFF.

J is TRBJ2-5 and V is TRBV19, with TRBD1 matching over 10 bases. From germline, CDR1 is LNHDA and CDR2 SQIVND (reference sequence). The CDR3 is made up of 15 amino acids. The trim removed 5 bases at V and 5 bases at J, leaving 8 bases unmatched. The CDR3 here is CASSRGQGGAETQYF. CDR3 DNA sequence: TGTGCCAGTAGTCGAGGACAGGGGGGAGCGGAGACCCAGTACTTC.

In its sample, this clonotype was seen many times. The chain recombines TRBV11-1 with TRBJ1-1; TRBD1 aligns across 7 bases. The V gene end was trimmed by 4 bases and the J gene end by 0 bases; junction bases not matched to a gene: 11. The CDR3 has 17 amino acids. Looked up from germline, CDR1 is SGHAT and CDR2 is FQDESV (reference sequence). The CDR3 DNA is TGTGCCAGCAGCTCGACCAGACAGGGTTTCATGAACACTGAAGCTTTCTTT. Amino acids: CASSSTRQGFMNTEAFF.

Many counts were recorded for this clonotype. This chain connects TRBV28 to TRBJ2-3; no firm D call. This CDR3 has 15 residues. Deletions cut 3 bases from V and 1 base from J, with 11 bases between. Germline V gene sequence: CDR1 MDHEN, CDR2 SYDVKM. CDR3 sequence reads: CASSLGPTRTDTQYF. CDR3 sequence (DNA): TGTGCCAGCAGTTTGGGTCCTACCCGCACAGATACGCAGTATTTT.

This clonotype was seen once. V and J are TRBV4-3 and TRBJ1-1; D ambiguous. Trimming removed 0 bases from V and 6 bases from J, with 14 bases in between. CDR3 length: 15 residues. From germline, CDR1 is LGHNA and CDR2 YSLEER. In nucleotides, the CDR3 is TGCGCCAGCAGCCAAGATCTCGTCCCCGCCCCTGAAGCTTTCTTT. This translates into CASSQDLVPAPEAFF.

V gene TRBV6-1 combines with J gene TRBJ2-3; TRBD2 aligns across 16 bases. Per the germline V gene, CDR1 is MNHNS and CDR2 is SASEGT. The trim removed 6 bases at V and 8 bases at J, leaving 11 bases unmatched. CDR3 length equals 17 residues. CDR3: CASSPQGLAGGRGTQYF. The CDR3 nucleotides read TGTGCCAGCAGCCCTCAGGGACTAGCGGGAGGGCGTGGTACGCAGTATTTT.

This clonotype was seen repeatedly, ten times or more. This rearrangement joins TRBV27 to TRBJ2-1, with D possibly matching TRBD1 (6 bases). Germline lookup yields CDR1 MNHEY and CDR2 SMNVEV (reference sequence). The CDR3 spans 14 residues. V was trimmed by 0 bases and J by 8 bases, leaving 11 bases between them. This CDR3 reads CASSLSTGLYEQFF. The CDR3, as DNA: TGTGCCAGCAGTTTATCAACAGGGTTATATGAGCAGTTCTTC.

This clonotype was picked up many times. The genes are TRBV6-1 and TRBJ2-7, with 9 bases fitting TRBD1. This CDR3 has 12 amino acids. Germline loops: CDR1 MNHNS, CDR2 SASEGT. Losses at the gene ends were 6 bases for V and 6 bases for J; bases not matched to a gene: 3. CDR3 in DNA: TGTGCCAGCAGGAAGACAGGGGGCGAGCAGTACTTC. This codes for CASRKTGGEQYF.

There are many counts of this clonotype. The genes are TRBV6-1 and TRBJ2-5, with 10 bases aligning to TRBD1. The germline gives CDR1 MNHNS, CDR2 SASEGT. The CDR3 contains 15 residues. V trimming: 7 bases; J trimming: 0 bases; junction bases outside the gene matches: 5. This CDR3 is CASKPGQGYQETQYF. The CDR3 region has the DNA TGTGCCAGCAAACCGGGACAGGGGTACCAAGAGACCCAGTACTTC.

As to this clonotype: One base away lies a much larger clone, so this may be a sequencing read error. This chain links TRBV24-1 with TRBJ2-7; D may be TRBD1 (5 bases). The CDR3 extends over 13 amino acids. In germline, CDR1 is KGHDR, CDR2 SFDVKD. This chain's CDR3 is CAASDAGKDEQYF. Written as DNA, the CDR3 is TGTGCCGCCAGTGATGCAGGGAAGGACGAGCAGTACTTC.

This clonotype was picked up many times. The CDR3 bases are TGTGCCAGCACCAACACAGGGTCCGGAAACACCATATATTTT. This encodes CASTNTGSGNTIYF. J is TRBJ1-3 and V is TRBV28; D is perhaps TRBD1 (6 bases). V lost 7 bases and J lost 4, with 14 bases in between. The germline V gene encodes CDR1 MDHEN and CDR2 SYDVKM. The CDR3 runs 14 residues.